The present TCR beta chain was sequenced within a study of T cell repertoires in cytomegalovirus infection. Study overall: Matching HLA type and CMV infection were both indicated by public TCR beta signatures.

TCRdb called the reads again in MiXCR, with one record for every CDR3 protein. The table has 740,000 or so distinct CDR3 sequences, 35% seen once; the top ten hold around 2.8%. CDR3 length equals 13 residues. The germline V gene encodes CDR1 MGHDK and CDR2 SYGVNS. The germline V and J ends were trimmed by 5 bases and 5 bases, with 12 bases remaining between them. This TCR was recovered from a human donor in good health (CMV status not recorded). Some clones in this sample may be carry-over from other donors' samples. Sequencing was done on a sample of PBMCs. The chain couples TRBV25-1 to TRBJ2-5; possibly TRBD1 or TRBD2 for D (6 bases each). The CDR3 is CASSNTGRETQYF. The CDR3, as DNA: TGTGCCAGCAGTAATACAGGGAGGGAGACCCAGTACTTC.